The present T cell receptor (beta chain) was sequenced within a study of T-cell memory formation after mild COVID-19. Germline CDR1 MGHRA, CDR2 YSYEKL. CDR3 length: 15 amino acids. Between the trimmed V and J ends, which lost 0 bases and 0 bases, there was a span of 8 bases. 5'RACE with constant-segment primers built TCRalpha and TCRbeta cDNA libraries with UMIs. MiXCR, applied by TCRdb to the 5' RACE reads, yields one record per CDR3 protein. The data show 250,000 to 300,000 distinct CDR3 sequences, with approximately 8.4% seen just once and 20% to 25% held by the top ten. This clonotype was seen only a few times.

V is TRBV4-1 and J is TRBJ1-1; no reliable D call. The TCR comes from a man younger than 30 who had mild COVID-19 (a few samples of this study predate the infection). Cell type and time point are not known. The sequenced sample consisted of PBMCs or a T cell subset sorted from them (not recorded which). The CDR3 loop reads CASSQDIRVNTEAFF. CDR3 coding DNA: TGCGCCAGCAGCCAAGATATTAGGGTGAACACTGAAGCTTTCTTT.